The clone carrying this T cell receptor beta chain was counted once. Per the original data handling: Estimation of nucleated cell counts relied on the amplification of reference gene primers. Sequencing used immunoSEQ multiplex PCR; TCRdb keeps in-frame clones, though not all of them. The DNA was the basis for D and trimming; V, J and clone size are from that table. This sample has about 120,000 clones, with approximately 87% found just once. The sample belongs to a study of blood T cell repertoires in COVID-19. For the study at large: The analysed material was cDNA or gDNA that came from T cells, B-cell-depleted T cells, or PBMCs.

The length of the CDR3 is 11 residues. The sequence was collected from a woman aged 45-65 years with acute or convalescent COVID-19. Material: peripheral blood. The rearrangement links TRBV21-1 to TRBJ2-1; the table's D gene call, TRBD2, was not cross checked with the DNA. TRBV21-1 is flagged as a pseudogene. CDR3: CASKTYNEQFF. The CDR3 nucleotides are TGTGCCAGCAAGACTTACAATGAGCAGTTCTTC.